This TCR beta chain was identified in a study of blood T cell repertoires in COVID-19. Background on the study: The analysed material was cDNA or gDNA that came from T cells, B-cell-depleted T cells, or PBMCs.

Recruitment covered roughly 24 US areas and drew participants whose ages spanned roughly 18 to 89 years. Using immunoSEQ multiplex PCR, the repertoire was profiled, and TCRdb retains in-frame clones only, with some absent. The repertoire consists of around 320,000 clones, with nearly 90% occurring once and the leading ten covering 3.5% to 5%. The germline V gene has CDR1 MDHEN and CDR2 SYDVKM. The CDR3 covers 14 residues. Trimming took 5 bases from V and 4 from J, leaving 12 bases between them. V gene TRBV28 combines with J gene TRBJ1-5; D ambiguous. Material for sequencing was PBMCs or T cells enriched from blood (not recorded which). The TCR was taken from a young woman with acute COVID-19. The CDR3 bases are TGTGCCAGCAGTGCTGTCGAGAAGAATCAGCCCCAGCATTTT. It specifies CASSAVEKNQPQHF.